This TCR beta chain was documented in a study of long-term antiretroviral therapy in people with HIV. Running of the v3.0 immunoSEQ assay took place at survey level. Samples were sequenced targeting about 35,000-55,000 T-cell genomes each. Here immunoSEQ multiplex PCR was the method, and the copy in TCRdb shows in-frame clones only, minus some. Here the sample spans some 23,000 clones, around 79% being singletons. This clone has just a few counts. The material sequenced was unsorted PBMCs, taken 1.2 years after starting antiretroviral therapy. This TCR derives from a woman between 40 and 50 years old with HIV.

The DNA of the CDR3 is TGTGCCAGCACCCCGACTAGACTCACCGGGGAGCTGTTTTTT. This codes for CASTPTRLTGELFF. This chain joins TRBV7-2 and TRBJ2-2; TRBD2 is a possible D gene (6 bases). The CDR3 is 14 residues long. Trimming cost V 7 bases and J 4 bases, with 13 bases left between them. Germline V CDR1 and CDR2: SGHTA, FQGNSA.